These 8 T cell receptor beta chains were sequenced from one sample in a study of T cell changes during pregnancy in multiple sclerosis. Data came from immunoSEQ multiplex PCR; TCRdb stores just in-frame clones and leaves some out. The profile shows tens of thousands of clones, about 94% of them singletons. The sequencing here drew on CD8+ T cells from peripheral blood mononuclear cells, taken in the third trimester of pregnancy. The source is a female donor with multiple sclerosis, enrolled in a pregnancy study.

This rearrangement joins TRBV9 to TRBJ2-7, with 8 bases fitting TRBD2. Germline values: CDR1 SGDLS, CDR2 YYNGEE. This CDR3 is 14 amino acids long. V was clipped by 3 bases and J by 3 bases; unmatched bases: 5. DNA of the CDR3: TGTGCCAGCAGCGCCGAAACTAGCGGCTACGAGCAGTACTTC. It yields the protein CASSAETSGYEQYF.

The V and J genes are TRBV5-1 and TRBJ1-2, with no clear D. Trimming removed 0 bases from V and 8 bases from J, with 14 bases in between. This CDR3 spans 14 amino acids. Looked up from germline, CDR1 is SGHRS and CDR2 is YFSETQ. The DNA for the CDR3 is TGCGCCAGCAGCTTGGGGTCTTCAAGGCGGGGCTACACCTTC. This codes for CASSLGSSRRGYTF.

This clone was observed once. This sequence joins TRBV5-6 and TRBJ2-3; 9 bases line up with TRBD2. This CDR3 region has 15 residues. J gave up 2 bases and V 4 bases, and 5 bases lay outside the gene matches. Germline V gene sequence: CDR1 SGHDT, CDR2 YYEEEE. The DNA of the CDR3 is TGTGCCAGCAGCAGGTCTAGCGGGACCACAGATACGCAGTATTTT. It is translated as CASSRSSGTTDTQYF. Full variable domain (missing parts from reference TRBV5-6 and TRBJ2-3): DAGVTQSPTHLIKTRGQQVTLRCSPKSGHDTVSWYQQALGQGPQFIFQYYEEEERQRGNFPDRFSGHQFPNYSSELNVNALLLGDSALYLCASSRSSGTTDTQYFGPGTRLTVL.

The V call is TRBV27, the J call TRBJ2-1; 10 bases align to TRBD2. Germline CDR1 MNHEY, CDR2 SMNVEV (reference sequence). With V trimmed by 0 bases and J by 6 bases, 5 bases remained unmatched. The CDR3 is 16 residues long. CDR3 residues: CASSLSGLAGANEQFF. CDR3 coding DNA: TGTGCCAGCAGTTTATCGGGTCTAGCGGGAGCCAATGAGCAGTTCTTC.

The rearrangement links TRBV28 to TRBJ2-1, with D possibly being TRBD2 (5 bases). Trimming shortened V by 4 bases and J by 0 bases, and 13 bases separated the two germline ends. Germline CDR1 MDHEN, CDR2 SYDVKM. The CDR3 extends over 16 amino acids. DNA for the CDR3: TGTGCCAGCAGTTCCTGGACTGTGCACTCCTACAATGAGCAGTTCTTC. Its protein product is CASSSWTVHSYNEQFF. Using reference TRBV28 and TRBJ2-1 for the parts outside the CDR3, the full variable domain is DVKVTQSSRYLVKRTGEKVFLECVQDMDHENMFWYRQDPGLGLRLIYFSYDVKMKEKGDIPEGYSVSREKKERFSLILESASTNQTSMYLCASSSWTVHSYNEQFFGPGTRLTVL.

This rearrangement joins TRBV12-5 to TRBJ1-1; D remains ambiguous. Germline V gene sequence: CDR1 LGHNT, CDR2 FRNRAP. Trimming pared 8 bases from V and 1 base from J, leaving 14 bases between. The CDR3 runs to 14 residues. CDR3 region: CASNNPGRNTEAFF. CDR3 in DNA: TGTGCTAGTAATAATCCGGGAAGGAACACTGAAGCTTTCTTT.

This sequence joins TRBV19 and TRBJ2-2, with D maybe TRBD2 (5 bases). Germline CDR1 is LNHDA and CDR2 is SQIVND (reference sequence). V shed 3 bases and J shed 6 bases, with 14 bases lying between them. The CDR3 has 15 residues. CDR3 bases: TGTGCCAGTAGTATGGGAATAGCGTCGCCCGGGGAGCTGTTTTTT. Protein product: CASSMGIASPGELFF.

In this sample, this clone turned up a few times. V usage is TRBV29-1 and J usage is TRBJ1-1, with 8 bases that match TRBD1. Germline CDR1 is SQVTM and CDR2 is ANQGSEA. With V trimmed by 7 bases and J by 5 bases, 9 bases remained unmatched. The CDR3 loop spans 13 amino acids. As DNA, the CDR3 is TGCAGCGCCTGGACAGGGAGTTTGACTGAAGCTTTCTTT. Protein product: CSAWTGSLTEAFF.